Shown below are 10 T cell receptor beta chains from a single sample sequenced in a study of T cell responses to AZD1222 COVID-19 vaccine. Generated by immunoSEQ multiplex PCR, the TCRdb table keeps only in-frame clones and is missing some. The sample includes 130,000 or so clones, roughly 90% of them seen just once. Material: peripheral blood, obtained on day 0 of AZD1222 vaccination. The receptors derive from an adult in good health.

This sequence joins TRBV15 and TRBJ2-1; 7 bases fit TRBD2. CDR3 length equals 15 residues. V dropped 0 bases and J dropped 7; count of bases not matched to a gene: 6. CDR1 LNHNV and CDR2 YYDKDF come from the germline V gene (reference sequence). CDR3 sequence (DNA): TGTGCCACCAGCAGAGATAGTCTAGCGGTAAATGAGCAGTTCTTC. Translated: CATSRDSLAVNEQFF. Based on the CDR3 plus reference TRBV15 and TRBJ2-1, the full variable domain is DAMVIQNPRYQVTQFGKPVTLSCSQTLNHNVMYWYQQKSSQAPKLLFHYYDKDFNNEADTPDNFQSRRPNTSFCFLDIRSPGLGDTAMYLCATSRDSLAVNEQFFGPGTRLTVL.

The chain joins TRBV4-2 to TRBJ2-5; 7 bases match TRBD2. V shed 1 base, J shed 4 bases, and the junction held 9 bases outside the gene matches. The CDR3 runs 16 residues. Germline CDR1 and CDR2: LGHNA and YNFKEQ. CDR3 loop: CASSQGGGRGRETQYF. The CDR3 bases are TGTGCCAGCAGCCAAGGCGGAGGGAGGGGTCGAGAGACCCAGTACTTC.

The V call is TRBV6-6, the J call TRBJ1-5; a possible D gene is TRBD1 (6 bases). The V and J ends lost 4 bases and 2 bases respectively, with 15 bases between them. CDR1 is MNHNY and CDR2 is SVGAGI in the germline V gene (reference sequence). The CDR3 contains 16 residues. As DNA, the CDR3 is TGTGCCAGCAGTTCCCTAACAGGGATGGGCAATCAGCCCCAGCATTTT. Its protein product is CASSSLTGMGNQPQHF.

J is TRBJ1-2 and V is TRBV7-3; no firm D call. CDR3 length equals 12 residues. V lost 5 bases to trimming and J lost 5 bases, with 9 bases between them. The germline V gene encodes CDR1 SGHTA and CDR2 FQGTGA. CDR3 region: CASSLFLYGYTF. The CDR3 DNA sequence: TGTGCCAGCAGCCTTTTCCTATATGGCTACACCTTC.

J is TRBJ2-7 and V is TRBV7-3, with D maybe TRBD1 (6 bases). The CDR3 sequence is 15 residues long. From germline, CDR1 is SGHTA and CDR2 FQGTGA. Trimming left V 5 bases short and J 7 bases short, with 21 bases between. The CDR3 DNA sequence: TGTGCCAGCAGCCATGGGGGCGGTCCCTACGAGGAGCAGTACTTC. As protein: CASSHGGGPYEEQYF.

This chain links TRBV28 with TRBJ2-1; 8 nucleotides align to TRBD2. Losses at the gene ends were 5 bases for V and 10 bases for J; bases not matched to a gene: 13. From germline, CDR1 is MDHEN and CDR2 SYDVKM. This CDR3 has 15 amino acids. CDR3 coding DNA: TGTGCCAGCAGTCGGACTAGCCCGGAAGGAGGCGAGCAGTTCTTC. It yields the protein CASSRTSPEGGEQFF.

V and J are TRBV7-6 and TRBJ2-2, with D unresolved. The V gene's germline CDR1 is SGHVS and CDR2 FNYEAQ. Trimming took 5 bases from V and 4 from J, leaving 8 bases between them. This CDR3 spans 13 amino acids. CDR3 in amino acids: CASSASSTGELFF. The CDR3 bases are TGTGCCAGCAGCGCTAGTAGCACCGGGGAGCTGTTTTTT.

Comments on this clone: This specimen includes other DNA sequences encoding the same CDR3. The V gene is TRBV6-1, the J gene TRBJ2-7, with unresolved D. Trimming removed 0 bases at V and 4 bases at J, with 4 bases between. The germline V gene encodes CDR1 MNHNS and CDR2 SASEGT. The CDR3 consists of 12 residues. The CDR3 is CASSEAGYEQYF. In DNA, the CDR3 is TGTGCCAGCAGTGAAGCGGGGTACGAGCAGTACTTC.

The gene calls are TRBV2 and TRBJ2-7; weak D call: TRBD2 (6 bases). Trimming shortened V by 7 bases and J by 0 bases, and 16 bases separated the two germline ends. The CDR3 sequence is 15 residues long. Germline loops: CDR1 SNHLY, CDR2 FYNNEI. The CDR3 nucleotides read TGTGCCAGCAAACTCCGGGACTTCCCCTCCTACGAGCAGTACTTC. It translates to CASKLRDFPSYEQYF.

A single count supports this clone. The chain uses TRBV6-6 and TRBJ2-3; D ambiguous. This CDR3 spans 17 amino acids. The germline V gene has CDR1 MNHNY and CDR2 SVGAGI (reference sequence). V was cut by 5 bases and J by 6 bases, with 24 bases left in between. This CDR3 reads CASSPPGSLDVQDTQYF. The CDR3 DNA reads as TGTGCCAGCAGTCCCCCTGGAAGCTTGGATGTCCAGGATACGCAGTATTTT.